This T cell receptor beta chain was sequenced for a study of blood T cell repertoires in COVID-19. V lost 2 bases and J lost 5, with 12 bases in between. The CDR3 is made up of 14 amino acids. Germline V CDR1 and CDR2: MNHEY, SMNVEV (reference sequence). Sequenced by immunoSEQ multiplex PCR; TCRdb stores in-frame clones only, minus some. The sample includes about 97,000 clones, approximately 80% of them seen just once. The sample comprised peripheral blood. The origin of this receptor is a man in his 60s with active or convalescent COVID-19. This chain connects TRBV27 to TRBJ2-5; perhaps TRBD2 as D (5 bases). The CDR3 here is CASSLTTSMETQYF. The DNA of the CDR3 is TGTGCCAGCAGTTTAACTACTAGTATGGAGACCCAGTACTTC.